Sequencing of this T cell receptor (beta chain) was carried out in a study of molecular identifiers for immune sequencing clone quantification. Study-level background: RNA from around 20,000 or 100,000 naive CD8 cells was split five ways in replicates, with four sequenced.

Study outcomes and limitations: Detecting spiked Jurkat TCR RNA from one cell among around 950,000 naive cells was reportedly possible.

This clonotype was seen more than once but under ten times. Its antigen is not identified. A single record per CDR3 protein comes from TCRdb applying MiXCR to the PCR reads. The sample contains about 40,000 distinct CDR3 sequences, approximately 17% of which appear only once. In germline, CDR1 is SGHVS, CDR2 FQNEAQ. This CDR3 is 13 amino acids long. V shed 9 bases, J shed 3 bases, and the junction held 3 bases outside the gene matches. The sequenced material came from naive CD8+ T cells from blood, with Jurkat cell RNA spiked in. Noted subset: FACS-sorted CD8+CD4-CCR7+CD45RA+ naive T cells. This TCR derives from a human donor in good health. Some libraries in this study had Jurkat cell RNA spiked in. The gene calls are TRBV7-8 and TRBJ2-3, with TRBD2 matching 10 bases. DNA of the CDR3: TGTGCCAGTGCTAGCGGGAGTACAGATACGCAGTATTTT. Its protein is CASASGSTDTQYF.